This TCR beta chain was found in a study of OX40 agonist ivuxolimab in advanced cancers. Study information: The study gave patients intravenous ivuxolimab at 0.01 to 10 mg/kg every 2 weeks. Partial responses were recorded for three patients, including one with hepatocellular carcinoma and two with cutaneous melanoma.

The germline V gene encodes CDR1 SGHDT and CDR2 YYEEEE. This CDR3 has 15 residues. V was pared by 1 base and J by 0 bases, with 10 bases between. The repertoire was sequenced with immunoSEQ multiplex PCR; TCRdb's copy has only in-frame clones and lacks some. The table shows some 68,000 clones, with roughly 80% occurring only once. This TCR derives from an adult with an advanced solid tumor such as melanoma, head and neck, liver or kidney cancer. The sample in question was CD4+ or CD8+ T cells sorted from blood, obtained in a trial of the OX40 agonist ivuxolimab. The rearrangement uses TRBV5-6 and TRBJ1-1, with D possibly TRBD1 on 5 matching bases. The CDR3 loop is CASSLSGWLNTEAFF. CDR3 coding DNA: TGTGCCAGCAGCTTGTCAGGGTGGTTGAACACTGAAGCTTTCTTT.